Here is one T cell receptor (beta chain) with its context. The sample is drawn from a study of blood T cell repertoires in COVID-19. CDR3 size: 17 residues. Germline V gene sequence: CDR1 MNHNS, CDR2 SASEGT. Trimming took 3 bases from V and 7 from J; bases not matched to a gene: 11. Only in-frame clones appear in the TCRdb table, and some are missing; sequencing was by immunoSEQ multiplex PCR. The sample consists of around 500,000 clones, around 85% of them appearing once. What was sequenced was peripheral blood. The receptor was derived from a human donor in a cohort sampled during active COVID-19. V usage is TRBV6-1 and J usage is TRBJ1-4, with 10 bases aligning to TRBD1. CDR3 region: CASSEDLRTGGGEKLFF. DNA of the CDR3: TGTGCCAGCAGTGAGGATCTCCGGACAGGGGGAGGTGAAAAACTGTTTTTT.